This T cell receptor beta chain is drawn from a study of OX40 agonist ivuxolimab in advanced cancers. At the level of the study: Previous treatment with anti-PD-1, anti-PD-L1 or anti-CTLA-4 therapy was allowed; 35% to 50% had received some. Whole-study results and caveats: The investigators did not determine what antigen specificity the expanded peripheral T cells had. Some nonresponders also had low normalized T-cell clonal expansion.

Worth noting for this clone: The antigen is not known.

Assay: immunoSEQ multiplex PCR; the TCRdb copy retains only in-frame clones and omits some. The sample holds 68,000 or so clones; roughly 86% are singletons and the top ten take around 2.1%. This CDR3 is built from 14 residues. The V gene's germline CDR1 is SGHRS and CDR2 YFSETQ. The ends were cut back, 3 bases at V and 2 bases at J, with 8 bases in the middle. The rearrangement joins TRBV5-1 to TRBJ1-4; D is unclear. The source material was CD4+ or CD8+ T cells sorted from blood, sampled in a trial of the OX40 agonist ivuxolimab. This clonotype was sampled from an adult with an advanced solid tumor such as melanoma, head and neck, liver or kidney cancer. The CDR3 loop reads CASSWMGTNEKLFF. CDR3 coding DNA: TGCGCCAGCAGCTGGATGGGTACTAATGAAAAACTGTTTTTT.